These T cell receptor beta chains were read from a single sample in a study of shared clonotypes between healthy human individuals. Assay: immunoSEQ multiplex PCR; the TCRdb copy retains only in-frame clones and omits some. Among more than 2 million clones listed, approximately 94% were seen once. The sequencing sample was made of naive CD4+ T cells sorted from blood. Receptors were obtained from a man between 18 and 29 years old in good health. CDR3s include the opening cysteine and the closing phenylalanine or tryptophan. The order of the fields is D gene, clone size, V gene, J gene, CDR3 DNA, CDR3 protein. A D gene is named only where the DNA matches it firmly. Clone sizes are given selectively: once, few, many, or a class where the clone is expanded.

D: .; size: .; V: TRBV30; J: TRBJ2-7; DNA: TGTGCCTGGAGTGGCGGGGCCTACGAGCAGTACTTC; CDR3: CAWSGGAYEQYF
D: .; size: .; V: TRBV5-1; J: TRBJ1-2; DNA: TGCGCCAGCAGCTTAGAGGGACACTATGGCTACACCTTC; CDR3: CASSLEGHYGYTF
D: .; size: .; V: TRBV28; J: TRBJ2-6; DNA: TGTGCCAGCAGAATGGCGCAGACTGGGGCCAACGTCCTGACTTTC; CDR3: CASRMAQTGANVLTF
D: .; size: .; V: TRBV7-6; J: TRBJ2-5; DNA: TGTGCCAGCAGCTTATACAGGGAGAGAGGCGAGACCCAGTACTTC; CDR3: CASSLYRERGETQYF
D: .; size: .; V: TRBV5-6; J: TRBJ1-6; DNA: TGTGCCAGCAGCTATAAGGGCCCGGGCATTTCACCCCTCCACTTT; CDR3: CASSYKGPGISPLHF
D: .; size: once; V: TRBV11-2; J: TRBJ2-7; DNA: TGTGCCAGCAGCTTAAGTGATGGGGGCTCCTACGAGCAGTACTTC; CDR3: CASSLSDGGSYEQYF
D: .; size: .; V: TRBV7-2; J: TRBJ2-7; DNA: TGTGCCAGCAGCTTAAATCTCGGGGAGCAGTACTTC; CDR3: CASSLNLGEQYF
D: .; size: .; V: TRBV6-5; J: TRBJ2-7; DNA: TGTGCCAGCAGTTACCGCAGGGGCTACGAGCAGTACTTC; CDR3: CASSYRRGYEQYF
D: TRBD2; size: .; V: TRBV2; J: TRBJ2-2; DNA: TGTGCCAGCAGTGGGACTAGCGGGGGGACCGGGGAGCTGTTTTTT; CDR3: CASSGTSGGTGELFF
D: .; size: .; V: TRBV4-2; J: TRBJ2-2; DNA: TGTGCCAGCAGCCACCCCATAACCGGGGAGCTGTTTTTT; CDR3: CASSHPITGELFF
D: .; size: .; V: TRBV2; J: TRBJ2-7; DNA: TGTGCCAGCAGTGAAGCGTCCGAGCAGTACTTC; CDR3: CASSEASEQYF
D: .; size: .; V: TRBV4-1; J: TRBJ1-1; DNA: TGCGCCAGCAGCCTCCTCCATTTGAACACTGAAGCTTTCTTT; CDR3: CASSLLHLNTEAFF
D: TRBD1; size: .; V: TRBV18; J: TRBJ1-3; DNA: TGTGCCAGCTCACCAACGGGACAGGGGTACGGAAACACCATATATTTT; CDR3: CASSPTGQGYGNTIYF
D: TRBD1; size: .; V: TRBV5-4; J: TRBJ1-3; DNA: TGTGCCAGCACCAACAAGGGGGCTCGCGGAAACACCATATATTTT; CDR3: CASTNKGARGNTIYF
D: .; size: .; V: TRBV5-1; J: TRBJ1-1; DNA: TGCGCCAGCAGTCGGGGACCGAACACTGAAGCTTTCTTT; CDR3: CASSRGPNTEAFF
D: .; size: .; V: TRBV30; J: TRBJ1-3; DNA: TGTGCCTGGAGTGTGGGTCTTGGAAACACCATATATTTT; CDR3: CAWSVGLGNTIYF
D: .; size: .; V: TRBV7-9; J: TRBJ1-2; DNA: TGTGCCAGCAGCCGTCTTGGGACGAACTATGGCTACACCTTC; CDR3: CASSRLGTNYGYTF
D: .; size: .; V: TRBV25-1; J: TRBJ1-5; DNA: TGTGCCAGCAGTGAGGGCAGTGCTTTTAATCAGCCCCAGCATTTT; CDR3: CASSEGSAFNQPQHF
D: .; size: .; V: TRBV5-1; J: TRBJ2-1; DNA: TGCGCCAGCAGCTTGCTGAGCTCCTACAATGAGCAGTTCTTC; CDR3: CASSLLSSYNEQFF
D: .; size: .; V: TRBV6-6; J: TRBJ2-3; DNA: TGTGCCAGCAGTACCCTAGGGGGGATGATAGATACGCAGTATTTT; CDR3: CASSTLGGMIDTQYF
D: TRBD1; size: .; V: TRBV6-1; J: TRBJ2-3; DNA: TGTGCCAGCAGATGGGACAGGATTACAGATACGCAGTATTTT; CDR3: CASRWDRITDTQYF
D: .; size: .; V: TRBV6-5; J: TRBJ1-1; DNA: TGTGCCAGCACCGTAGGGCGGGGCACTGAAGCTTTCTTT; CDR3: CASTVGRGTEAFF
D: TRBD1; size: once; V: TRBV5-5; J: TRBJ1-6; DNA: TGTGCCAGCAGCTGGGACAGGGTGGGTAATTCACCCCTCCACTTT; CDR3: CASSWDRVGNSPLHF
D: .; size: .; V: TRBV5-4; J: TRBJ2-2; DNA: TGTGCCAGCAGCAAACGGAACCTCCCTATCAACACCGGGGAGCTGTTTTTT; CDR3: CASSKRNLPINTGELFF
D: .; size: .; V: TRBV15; J: TRBJ2-6; DNA: TGTGCCACCAGCACCGACGGGGGCTCTGGGGCCAACGTCCTGACTTTC; CDR3: CATSTDGGSGANVLTF
D: TRBD1; size: .; V: TRBV30; J: TRBJ1-1; DNA: TGTGCCTGGAGAGGACAGGGGATCACTGAAGCTTTCTTT; CDR3: CAWRGQGITEAFF
D: TRBD2; size: .; V: TRBV5-1; J: TRBJ2-3; DNA: TGCGCCAGCAGGGCGGCTAGCGGGAGCACAGATACGCAGTATTTT; CDR3: CASRAASGSTDTQYF
D: TRBD1; size: .; V: TRBV6-1; J: TRBJ2-7; DNA: TGTGCCAGCAGAGGAGGGGACAGGGCCTACGAGCAGTACTTC; CDR3: CASRGGDRAYEQYF
D: .; size: .; V: TRBV6-1; J: TRBJ1-1; DNA: TGTGCCAGCAGTGAAACGGGGGCGACTGAAGCTTTCTTT; CDR3: CASSETGATEAFF
D: .; size: .; V: TRBV18; J: TRBJ1-2; DNA: TGTGCCAGCTCACCACTCGGGGAACCTCACTATGGCTACACCTTC; CDR3: CASSPLGEPHYGYTF
D: .; size: .; V: TRBV5-4; J: TRBJ2-5; DNA: TGTGCCAGCAGCAAGGACTTCCAAGAGACCCAGTACTTC; CDR3: CASSKDFQETQYF
D: .; size: .; V: TRBV4-3; J: TRBJ2-2; DNA: TGCGCCAGCAGCCAAGACCGCTCCACCGGGGAGCTGTTTTTT; CDR3: CASSQDRSTGELFF
D: .; size: .; V: TRBV2; J: TRBJ2-5; DNA: TGTGCCAGTCGAACTACCTTCCAAGAGACCCAGTACTTC; CDR3: CASRTTFQETQYF
D: TRBD1; size: .; V: TRBV7-2; J: TRBJ1-5; DNA: TGTGCCAGCAGCTTAGTGACAGGGACAGGCCAGCCCCAGCATTTT; CDR3: CASSLVTGTGQPQHF
D: .; size: .; V: TRBV5-8; J: TRBJ2-7; DNA: TGTGCCAGCAGCTTGTCGATATTTTACGAGCAGTACTTC; CDR3: CASSLSIFYEQYF
D: TRBD2; size: .; V: TRBV6-1; J: TRBJ2-1; DNA: TGTGCCACCACTGGGACTAGCCCATACAATGAGCAGTTCTTC; CDR3: CATTGTSPYNEQFF